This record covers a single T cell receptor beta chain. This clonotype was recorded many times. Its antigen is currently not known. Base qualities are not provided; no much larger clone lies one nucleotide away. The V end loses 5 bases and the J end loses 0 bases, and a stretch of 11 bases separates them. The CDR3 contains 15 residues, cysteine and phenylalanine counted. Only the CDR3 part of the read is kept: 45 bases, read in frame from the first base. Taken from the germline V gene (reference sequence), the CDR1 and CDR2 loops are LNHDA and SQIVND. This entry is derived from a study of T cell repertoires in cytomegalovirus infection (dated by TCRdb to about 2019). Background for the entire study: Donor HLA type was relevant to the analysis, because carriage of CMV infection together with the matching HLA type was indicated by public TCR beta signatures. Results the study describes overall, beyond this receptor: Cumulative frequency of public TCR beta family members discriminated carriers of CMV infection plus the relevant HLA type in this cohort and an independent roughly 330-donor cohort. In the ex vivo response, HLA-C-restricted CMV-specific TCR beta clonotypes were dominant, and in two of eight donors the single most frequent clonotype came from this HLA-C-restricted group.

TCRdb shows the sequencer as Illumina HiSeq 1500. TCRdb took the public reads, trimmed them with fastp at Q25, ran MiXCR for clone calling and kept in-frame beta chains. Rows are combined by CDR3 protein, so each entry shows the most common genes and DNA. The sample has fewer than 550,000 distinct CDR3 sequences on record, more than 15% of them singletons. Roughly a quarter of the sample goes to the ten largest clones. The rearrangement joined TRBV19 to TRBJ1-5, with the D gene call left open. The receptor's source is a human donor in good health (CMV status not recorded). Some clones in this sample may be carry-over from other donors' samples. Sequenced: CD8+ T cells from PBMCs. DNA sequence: TGTGCCAGTAGTGCCGTTTCTTATAGCAATCAGCCCCAGCATTTT. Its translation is CASSAVSYSNQPQHF.